The present TCR beta chain was sequenced within a study of preoperative IRX-2 immunotherapy in early breast cancer. The treatment is: preoperative locoregional IRX-2 cytokine immunotherapy. Preoperative locoregional IRX-2 cytokine immunotherapy was tested in the phase Ib source study. Here immunoSEQ multiplex PCR was the method, and the copy in TCRdb shows in-frame clones only, minus some. The sample shows a few thousand clones, approximately 80% of them seen only once. Per germline, CDR1 SGHNT and CDR2 YENEEA. The germline V and J ends were trimmed by 7 bases and 4 bases, with 16 bases remaining between them. The CDR3 is 15 residues long.

The chain links TRBV11-3 to TRBJ1-4; perhaps TRBD1 as D (5 bases). This clonotype was sampled from a human donor with breast cancer. The sequenced sample was tumor tissue, obtained after IRX-2 immunotherapy. Written as DNA, the CDR3 is TGTGCCAGCACCCCAGGAGGAGGGGTTAATGAAAAACTGTTTTTT. It is translated as CASTPGGGVNEKLFF.